This T cell receptor beta chain was profiled in a study of blood T cell repertoires in COVID-19. Study-wide context: Acute-phase and convalescent COVID-19 samples originated in the United States, Italy and Spain. T cells, B-cell-depleted T cells, or PBMCs supplied cDNA or gDNA.

In the authors' methods: The assay estimated nucleated cells by amplifying reference gene primers. Libraries were prepared by immunoSEQ multiplex PCR; TCRdb keeps only in-frame clonotypes and omits some of them. The V and J calls and the clone size are those of that table, but D and trimming were determined from the DNA. Among roughly 250,000 clones, 70% to 90% were seen once, and the ten largest hold 1% to 1.5%. The V end lost 10 bases, the J end lost 0 bases, and 10 bases lay between the germline ends. The germline CDR1 and CDR2 sequences are LNHDA and SQIVND (reference sequence). This CDR3 contains 13 residues. Categorization into cohorts depended on clinical history that participants reported.

The sequencing sample was made of PBMCs or T cells enriched from blood (not recorded which). V usage is TRBV19 and J usage is TRBJ1-5; D may be TRBD1 (5 bases). This clonotype was obtained from a woman in her 40s with acute COVID-19. The CDR3 DNA is TGTGCCACACAGGATTATAGCAATCAGCCCCAGCATTTT. Amino acids: CATQDYSNQPQHF.